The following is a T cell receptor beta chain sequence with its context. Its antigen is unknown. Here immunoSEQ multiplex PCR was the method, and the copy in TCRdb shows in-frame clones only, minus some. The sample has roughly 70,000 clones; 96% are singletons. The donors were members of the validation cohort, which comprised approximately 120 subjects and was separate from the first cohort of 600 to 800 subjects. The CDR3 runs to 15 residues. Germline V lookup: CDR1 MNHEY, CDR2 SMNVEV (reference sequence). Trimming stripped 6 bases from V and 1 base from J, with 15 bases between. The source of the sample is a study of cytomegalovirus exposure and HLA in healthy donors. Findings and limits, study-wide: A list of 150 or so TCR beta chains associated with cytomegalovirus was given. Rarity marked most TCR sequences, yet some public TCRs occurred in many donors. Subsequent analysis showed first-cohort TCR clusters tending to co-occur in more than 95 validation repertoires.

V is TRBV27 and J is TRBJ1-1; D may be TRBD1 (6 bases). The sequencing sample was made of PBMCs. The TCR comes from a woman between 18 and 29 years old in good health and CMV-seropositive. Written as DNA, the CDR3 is TGTGCCAGCAGAGAAATGAAAGGGGGGAACACTGAAGCTTTCTTT. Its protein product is CASREMKGGNTEAFF.